This T cell receptor (beta chain) was retrieved from a study of vaccination and CD4 T cells after COVID-19. The Oncomine TCR Beta short-read assay sequenced DNA from cultured CD4+ T cells. TCRdb analysed the PCR reads with MiXCR anew, one entry per CDR3 protein. The sample records about 26,000 distinct CDR3 sequences, about 50% being singletons. In regard to this clonotype: Its cognate antigen is unknown.

V lost 1 base, J lost 4 bases, and 11 bases lay in between. Germline V gives CDR1 LNHNV, CDR2 YYDKDF (reference sequence). The CDR3 covers 15 residues. Noted treatment: approximately 9-day PBMC culture with coronavirus spike peptide pools or control peptides (ViraFEST assay). The gene calls are TRBV15 and TRBJ1-5; weak D call: TRBD1 (5 bases). The sequenced sample was CD4+ T cells from blood, cultured in vitro, obtained before SARS-CoV-2 vaccination. The TCR comes from a human donor who received a COVID-19 vaccine. The CDR3 loop reads CATSRAGGVNQPQHF. The CDR3 DNA is TGTGCCACCAGCAGAGCGGGAGGGGTTAATCAGCCCCAGCATTTT. Full variable domain (outside the CDR3, taken from reference TRBV15 and TRBJ1-5): DAMVIQNPRYQVTQFGKPVTLSCSQTLNHNVMYWYQQKSSQAPKLLFHYYDKDFNNEADTPDNFQSRRPNTSFCFLDIRSPGLGDTAMYLCATSRAGGVNQPQHFGDGTRLSIL.